The next 9 T cell receptor beta chains were all read from a single sample in a study of cytomegalovirus exposure and HLA in healthy donors (TCRdb year 2017). Receptor amplification or capture employed the immunoSEQ multiplex PCR assay. For the multiplex PCR, a mixture combining 60 forward primers for TCR Vbeta segments and 13 reverse primers for TCR Jbeta segments was used. What TCRdb holds here is the immuneACCESS table cut down to in-frame rearrangements. Part of the clones is not present; checked against another copy, under half of the missing clones reflect an unresolved V gene, and the others are unexplained. The table for this sample lists about 200,000 clones; around 80% of them were counted only once. The ten largest clones add up to 0.71% of the sample. The source material was PBMCs. The receptors were sampled from a boy aged 2-9 years in good health and CMV-seronegative.

The V and J genes are TRBV7-2 and TRBJ2-7; 8 bases line up with TRBD2. Germline CDR1 is SGHTA and CDR2 is FQGNSA. The V segment lost 4 bases and the J segment 5 bases; nucleotides outside the gene matches: 19. The CDR3 covers 18 residues. Here the CDR3 reads CASSSQILLAELGNEQYF. The CDR3 DNA sequence: TGTGCCAGCAGCTCGCAGATACTACTAGCGGAGCTAGGGAACGAGCAGTACTTC. Full variable domain (outside the CDR3, taken from reference TRBV7-2 and TRBJ2-7): GAGVSQSPSNKVTEKGKDVELRCDPISGHTALYWYRQSLGQGLEFLIYFQGNSAPDKSGLPSDRFSAERTGGSVSTLTIQRTQQEDSAVYLCASSSQILLAELGNEQYFGPGTRLTVT.

In DNA, the CDR3 is TGTGCCAGCAGCGGGACTAGCGGGAGGGCCACAGATACGCAGTATTTT. Protein product: CASSGTSGRATDTQYF. The chain couples TRBV5-6 to TRBJ2-3, with 16 bases that match TRBD2. The CDR3 is 16 residues long. Germline-derived CDR1 and CDR2 are SGHDT and YYEEEE. The ends lost 4 bases at V and 2 bases at J; junction bases unmatched: 1.

The V and J genes are TRBV5-6 and TRBJ2-5, with D hard to call. The length of the CDR3 is 14 residues. Deletions cut 3 bases from V and 3 bases from J, with 12 bases between. Germline CDR1 reads SGHDT; CDR2 reads YYEEEE. The CDR3 reads CASSSADREETQYF. CDR3 coding DNA: TGTGCCAGCAGCTCCGCCGACCGGGAAGAGACCCAGTACTTC.

This rearrangement joins TRBV7-2 to TRBJ2-7, with 11 bases matching TRBD2. V lost 5 bases and J lost 5; bases outside the gene matches: 8. The V gene's germline CDR1 is SGHTA and CDR2 FQGNSA. CDR3 length equals 15 residues. The CDR3 bases are TGTGCCAGCAGCGCCATACTAGCGGGAGCTAACGAGCAGTACTTC. Its translation is CASSAILAGANEQYF.

This rearrangement joins TRBV7-9 to TRBJ2-1; possibly TRBD2 for D (7 bases). V lost 7 bases to trimming and J lost 3 bases, with 22 bases between them. The V gene's germline CDR1 is SEHNR and CDR2 FQNEAQ (reference sequence). The CDR3 length is 17 residues. The CDR3 DNA reads TGTGCCAGCAACATTAGGGGGGGTAGCGGTTACTACAATGAGCAGTTCTTC. Translated: CASNIRGGSGYYNEQFF.

J is TRBJ1-3 and V is TRBV4-2; 7 nucleotides match TRBD1. The germline gives CDR1 LGHNA, CDR2 YNFKEQ. This CDR3 contains 17 residues. Trimming cost V 1 base and J 4 bases; bases outside gene matches: 10. The CDR3 bases are TGTGCCAGCAGCCAAGCATGGCGACAGGGCAAGGGAAACACCATATATTTT. This encodes CASSQAWRQGKGNTIYF.

The chain links TRBV5-6 to TRBJ1-6; 8 nucleotides align to TRBD1. There are 12 residues in the CDR3. Unmatched junction bases numbered 0, after V lost 4 bases and J lost 9 bases. Germline V gene lookup returns CDR1 SGHDT and CDR2 YYEEEE. CDR3 sequence reads: CASSDRGSPLHF. Here the CDR3 DNA reads TGTGCCAGCAGCGACAGGGGTTCACCCCTCCACTTT.

In this sample, this clone turned up a few times. The chain is built from TRBV19 and TRBJ2-1; 9 bases map to TRBD1. The junction had 8 bases not matched to a gene; V was cut back by 5 bases and J by 6 bases. CDR3 length equals 15 residues. CDR1 is LNHDA and CDR2 is SQIVND in the germline V gene (reference sequence). The CDR3 DNA sequence: TGTGCCAGTAGTGTTGGGGGACAGGGTCTCAATGAGCAGTTCTTC. Its translation: CASSVGGQGLNEQFF.

This chain uses TRBV6-6 with TRBJ2-1, with D unresolved. The V and J ends lost 6 bases and 7 bases respectively, with 16 bases between them. Germline CDR1 is MNHNY and CDR2 is SVGAGI (reference sequence). CDR3 length equals 14 residues. CDR3 in amino acids: CASRNLLGSNEQFF. DNA of the CDR3: TGTGCCAGCAGAAACCTCCTCGGTTCAAATGAGCAGTTCTTC.